This T cell receptor (beta chain) was observed in a study of blood T cell repertoires in COVID-19. Across the study: The study drew acute and convalescent COVID-19 samples from the United States, Italy and Spain. T cells, B-cell-depleted T cells, or PBMCs supplied cDNA or gDNA.

As handled by the study authors: Researchers report that nucleated cell counts were estimated from reference gene primer amplification. Generated by immunoSEQ multiplex PCR, the TCRdb table keeps only in-frame clones and is missing some. The DNA was the basis for D and trimming; V, J and clone size are from that table. Of approximately 130,000 clones in the sample, 70% to 90% were seen once. CDR3 length equals 15 residues. The germline CDR1 and CDR2 sequences are LNHDA and SQIVND (reference sequence). J was trimmed by 0 bases and V by 7 bases; bases with no gene match: 8. Source material: peripheral blood. The sequence came from a woman aged 45-60 years who had recovered from COVID-19. The chain joins TRBV19 to TRBJ1-2, with 7 bases identical to TRBD1. The DNA of the CDR3 is TGTGCCAGTAACGACAGGGTTATCGCTAACTATGGCTACACCTTC. Amino acid sequence: CASNDRVIANYGYTF.